The present entry profiles one TCR beta chain with its context. A CD45RO/CCR7/CD25/CD127/CD95/CD27 panel sorted naive, central memory, regulatory and stem cell-like memory CD4+ cells. The data belong to a study of beta chain features in type 1 diabetes. All of the isolated RNA was reverse transcribed, so expressed TCRB transcripts were sequenced. TCRdb keeps only in-frame clones here, not all; method: immunoSEQ multiplex PCR. The data contain more than 300,000 clones, 8% of them singletons. Sequenced: central memory CD4+ T cells from blood. The clonotype was recovered from a woman in her late teens or twenties in good health.

The CDR3 here is CSAHDRAEQYF. The CDR3 DNA follows: TGCAGCGCTCACGACAGGGCAGAGCAGTACTTC. The chain joins TRBV29-1 to TRBJ2-7, with 7 positions matching TRBD1. The CDR3 covers 11 residues. J lost 7 bases, V lost 7 bases, and 7 bases had no gene match. In germline, CDR1 is SQVTM, CDR2 ANQGSEA.